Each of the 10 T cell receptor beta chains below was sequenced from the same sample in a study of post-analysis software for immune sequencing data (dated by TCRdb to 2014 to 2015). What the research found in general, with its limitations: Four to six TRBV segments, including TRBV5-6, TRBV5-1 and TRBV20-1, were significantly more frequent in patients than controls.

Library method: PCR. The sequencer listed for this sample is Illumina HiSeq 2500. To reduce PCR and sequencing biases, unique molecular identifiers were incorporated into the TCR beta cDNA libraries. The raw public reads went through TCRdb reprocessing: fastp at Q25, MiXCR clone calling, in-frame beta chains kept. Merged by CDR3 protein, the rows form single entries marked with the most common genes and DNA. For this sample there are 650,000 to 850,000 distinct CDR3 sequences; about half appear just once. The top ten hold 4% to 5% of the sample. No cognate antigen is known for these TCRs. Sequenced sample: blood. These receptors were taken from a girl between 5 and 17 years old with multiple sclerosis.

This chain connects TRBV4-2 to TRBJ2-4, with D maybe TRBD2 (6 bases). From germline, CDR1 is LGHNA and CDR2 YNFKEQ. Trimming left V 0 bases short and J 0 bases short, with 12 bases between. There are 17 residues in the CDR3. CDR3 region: CASSQEAAGLAKNIQYF. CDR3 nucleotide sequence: TGTGCCAGCAGCCAAGAAGCGGCGGGATTAGCCAAAAACATTCAGTACTTC.

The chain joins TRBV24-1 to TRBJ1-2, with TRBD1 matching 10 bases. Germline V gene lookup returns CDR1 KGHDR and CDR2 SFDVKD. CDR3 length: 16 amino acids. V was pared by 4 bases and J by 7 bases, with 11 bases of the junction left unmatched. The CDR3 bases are TGTGCCACCAGTGACCCCGGGACAGGGGCATCTGTTGGCTACACCTTC. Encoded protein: CATSDPGTGASVGYTF.

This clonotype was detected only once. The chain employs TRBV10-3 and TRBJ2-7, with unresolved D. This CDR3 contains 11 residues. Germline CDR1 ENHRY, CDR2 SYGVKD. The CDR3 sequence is CGVGANHEQYF. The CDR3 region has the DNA TGTGGGGTAGGAGCGAACCACGAGCAGTACTTC.

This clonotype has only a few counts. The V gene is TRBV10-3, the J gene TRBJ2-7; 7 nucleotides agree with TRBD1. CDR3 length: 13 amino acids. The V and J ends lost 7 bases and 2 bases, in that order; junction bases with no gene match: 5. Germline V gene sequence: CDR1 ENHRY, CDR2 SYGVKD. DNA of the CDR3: TGTGCCATCACTGGGGGACAGCCCTACGAGCAGTACTTC. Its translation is CAITGGQPYEQYF.

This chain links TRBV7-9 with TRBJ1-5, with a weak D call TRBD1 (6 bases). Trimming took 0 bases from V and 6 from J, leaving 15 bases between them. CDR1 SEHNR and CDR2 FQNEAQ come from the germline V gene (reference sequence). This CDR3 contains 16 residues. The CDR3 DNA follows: TGTGCCAGCAGCTTAGCCCTCCCAGGGGAGGGTCAGCCCCAGCATTTT. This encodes CASSLALPGEGQPQHF.

The CDR3 is CASSCRDPSLEQFF. The DNA of the CDR3 is TGTGCCAGCAGTTGCCGGGACCCCTCCTTGGAGCAGTTCTTC. This chain connects TRBV12-3 or TRBV12-4 to TRBJ2-1; D might be TRBD1 or TRBD2, each matching 5 bases. The CDR3 spans 14 residues. Between the trimmed V and J ends, which lost 4 bases and 10 bases, there was a span of 17 bases.

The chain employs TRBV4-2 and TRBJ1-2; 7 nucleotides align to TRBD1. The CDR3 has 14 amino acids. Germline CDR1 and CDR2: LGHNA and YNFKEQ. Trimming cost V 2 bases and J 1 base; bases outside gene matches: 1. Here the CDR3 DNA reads TGTGCCAGCAGCCAAAACAGGGGTAACTATGGCTACACCTTC. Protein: CASSQNRGNYGYTF.

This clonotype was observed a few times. The CDR3: CASSSWAGSVPEAFF. The CDR3 nucleotides read TGTGCCAGCAGTTCCTGGGCTGGAAGTGTTCCTGAAGCTTTCTTT. The V gene is TRBV27, the J gene TRBJ1-1; D gene unclear. CDR1 is MNHEY, CDR2 SMNVEV, per germline (reference sequence). V was trimmed by 4 bases and J by 6 bases, leaving 18 bases between them. The CDR3 is 15 residues long.

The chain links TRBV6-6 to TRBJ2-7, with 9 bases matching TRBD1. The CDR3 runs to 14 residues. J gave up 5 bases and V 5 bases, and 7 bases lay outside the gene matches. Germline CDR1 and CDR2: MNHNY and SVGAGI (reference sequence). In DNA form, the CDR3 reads TGTGCCAGCAGTCCCGGGACAGGGATCCACGAGCAGTACTTC. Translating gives CASSPGTGIHEQYF.

The CDR3 loop reads CASSPSFGTDMRLEKFYEQYF. In DNA form, the CDR3 reads TGTGCCAGCTCACCCTCGTTTGGGACAGATATGCGGTTAGAGAAGTTCTACGAGCAGTACTTC. The chain links TRBV18 to TRBJ2-7, with 7 bases matching TRBD1. This CDR3 has 21 residues. J lost 3 bases, V lost 3 bases, and 26 bases had no gene match. Germline CDR1 reads KGHSH; CDR2 reads LQKENI.